This passage covers 20 T cell receptor beta chains from one sample sequenced in a study of identical twins. MiXCR, applied by TCRdb to the 5' RACE reads, yields one record per CDR3 protein. The sample holds over 500,000 distinct CDR3 sequences; less than 25% are singletons and the top ten take 0.75% to 0.95%. The sample was also reused in another study, on T cells expressing NK-cell markers.

Material: CD4+ T cells sorted from blood. These receptors came from a woman younger than 35 in good health.

This clonotype was detected many times. V is TRBV20-1 and J is TRBJ2-3, with D perhaps matching TRBD1 or TRBD2 (5 bases each). V was cut by 8 bases and J by 4 bases, with 22 bases left in between. This CDR3 has 15 amino acids. The germline CDR1 and CDR2 sequences are DFQATT and SNEGSKA (reference sequence). The CDR3 sequence is CSTDPGTLRADTQYF. CDR3 nucleotides: TGCAGTACCGACCCCGGGACCCTAAGAGCAGATACGCAGTATTTT.

The chain's CDR3 is CASSPPKVLNTEAFF. The CDR3 nucleotides are TGTGCCAGCTCACCACCGAAGGTGCTGAACACTGAAGCTTTCTTT. This sequence joins TRBV18 and TRBJ1-1; D uncertain. Germline V lookup: CDR1 KGHSH, CDR2 LQKENI. This CDR3 spans 15 amino acids. Trimming took off 0 bases at V and 0 bases at J, with 8 bases between the two ends.

The rearrangement links TRBV12-3 or TRBV12-4 to TRBJ2-5, with 10 bases aligning to TRBD2. Trimming took 4 bases from V and 2 from J; bases not matched to a gene: 10. The CDR3 totals 17 residues. In DNA form, the CDR3 reads TGTGCCAGCAGTTCCCTTAGCGGGGGGTTACTACAAGAGACCCAGTACTTC. It specifies CASSSLSGGLLQETQYF.

The V call is TRBV4-3, the J call TRBJ1-1; no clear D gene. This CDR3 has 17 residues. CDR1 LGHNA and CDR2 YSLEER come from the germline V gene. The ends were cut back, 0 bases at V and 0 bases at J, with 14 bases in the middle. The CDR3 spells CASSQDGVYGLNTEAFF. The CDR3 coding sequence is TGCGCCAGCAGCCAAGATGGGGTATATGGGCTGAACACTGAAGCTTTCTTT.

The J gene is TRBJ2-4, the V gene TRBV5-6; D perhaps matches TRBD2 (5 bases). CDR3 length: 15 residues. Trimming cost V 0 bases and J 2 bases, with 9 bases left between them. Germline V gene lookup returns CDR1 SGHDT and CDR2 YYEEEE. The CDR3 sequence is CASSLGLLTKNIQYF. In DNA form, the CDR3 reads TGTGCCAGCAGCTTGGGACTATTAACCAAAAACATTCAGTACTTC.

This CDR3 is CASRGLAGGPGELFF. The CDR3 coding sequence is TGTGCCAGCAGGGGACTAGCGGGAGGTCCCGGGGAGCTGTTTTTT. The chain links TRBV12-3 or TRBV12-4 to TRBJ2-2; 15 bases map to TRBD2. V lost 6 bases, J lost 6 bases, and 2 bases stayed unmatched. The CDR3 is 15 residues long.

This chain joins TRBV7-8 and TRBJ1-4; perhaps TRBD1 as D (5 bases). The CDR3 runs to 15 residues. V was pared by 5 bases and J by 4 bases, with 14 bases between. Germline CDR1 is SGHVS and CDR2 is FQNEAQ. The CDR3 spells CASSMRGLGNEKLFF. CDR3 nucleotides: TGTGCCAGCAGCATGCGGGGCTTGGGTAATGAAAAACTGTTTTTT.

The rearrangement uses TRBV20-1 and TRBJ1-2; 8 bases fit TRBD1. Germline V gives CDR1 DFQATT, CDR2 SNEGSKA (reference sequence). V dropped 4 bases and J dropped 4; count of bases not matched to a gene: 2. This CDR3 spans 12 amino acids. CDR3 DNA: TGCAGTGCTACAGGGGGCACCTATGGCTACACCTTC. It yields the protein CSATGGTYGYTF.

CDR3 sequence reads: CASRPGLAGVGELFF. In DNA, the CDR3 is TGTGCCAGCAGACCGGGACTAGCGGGAGTCGGGGAGCTGTTTTTT. The chain has TRBV9 and TRBJ2-2; 14 bases agree with TRBD2. The CDR3 totals 15 residues. Germline CDR1 is SGDLS and CDR2 is YYNGEE. With 5 bases clipped from V and 7 bases from J, the junction kept 4 bases outside the gene matches.

V is TRBV5-1 and J is TRBJ1-2; 9 bases line up with TRBD1. This CDR3 region has 13 residues. The V segment lost 3 bases and the J segment 8 bases; nucleotides outside the gene matches: 5. From germline, CDR1 is SGHRS and CDR2 YFSETQ. CDR3 DNA: TGCGCCAGCAGCTGGACAGGGGATATCGGCTACACCTTC. This gives the protein CASSWTGDIGYTF.

This clonotype came up many times. The chain couples TRBV3-1 to TRBJ2-1; D gene uncertain. The V and J ends lost 8 bases and 4 bases respectively, with 9 bases between them. The CDR3 sequence is 12 residues long. The germline CDR1 and CDR2 sequences are LGHDT and YNNKEL (reference sequence). The CDR3 nucleotides read TGTGCCAGCTCCGAGATTTACAATGAGCAGTTCTTC. This encodes CASSEIYNEQFF.

This sequence joins TRBV6-4 and TRBJ2-7; 14 bases agree with TRBD2. CDR3 length: 21 residues. CDR1 is MRHNA and CDR2 is SNTAGT in the germline V gene. With V trimmed by 6 bases and J by 3 bases, 22 bases remained unmatched. The CDR3 loop is CASSRLGGGDGLAGGVYEQYF. The CDR3, as DNA: TGTGCCAGCAGCCGACTCGGGGGGGGCGACGGACTAGCGGGAGGCGTCTACGAGCAGTACTTC.

This clonotype was detected a few times. V gene TRBV7-6 combines with J gene TRBJ2-7, with TRBD1 as a possible D gene (5 bases). The V gene lost 4 bases and the J gene lost 5 bases, with 15 bases spanning the gap. Germline CDR1 is SGHVS and CDR2 is FNYEAQ. The CDR3 is 14 amino acids. CDR3 amino acids: CASSYRLQGNEQYF. The CDR3 region has the DNA TGTGCCAGCAGCTATCGCCTCCAGGGAAACGAGCAGTACTTC.

The rearrangement links TRBV27 to TRBJ1-2, with TRBD1 matching over 12 bases. The germline V gene has CDR1 MNHEY and CDR2 SMNVEV (reference sequence). V shed 7 bases, J shed 4 bases, and the junction held 10 bases outside the gene matches. This CDR3 comprises 16 residues. The CDR3 DNA sequence: TGTGCCAGCATCCCTCGGGGACAGGGGGCCGTCTATGGCTACACCTTC. It yields the protein CASIPRGQGAVYGYTF.

V and J are TRBV6-6 and TRBJ2-2; the D gene is possibly TRBD2 (6 bases). The CDR3 spans 12 residues. V lost 3 bases and J lost 8, with 7 bases in between. CDR1 MNHNY and CDR2 SVGAGI come from the germline V gene (reference sequence). Here the CDR3 reads CASSYLAGELFF. CDR3 nucleotide sequence: TGTGCCAGCAGTTATCTAGCGGGGGAGCTGTTTTTT.

In its sample, this clonotype was seen a few times. The chain combines TRBV10-3 with TRBJ2-7; no definite D call. Trimming took off 6 bases at V and 6 bases at J, with 15 bases between the two ends. Germline V gene sequence: CDR1 ENHRY, CDR2 SYGVKD. This CDR3 comprises 13 residues. Here the CDR3 DNA reads TGTGCCATCAGCGTGGGCGGAGAGTCCGAGCAGTACTTC. The encoded protein is CAISVGGESEQYF.

The chain joins TRBV13 to TRBJ2-7, with a weak D call TRBD1 (6 bases). Germline V CDR1 and CDR2: PRHDT, FYEKMQ (reference sequence). V was shortened by 7 bases and J by 3 bases, with 19 bases between the two germline ends. CDR3 length equals 15 residues. For the CDR3, the DNA is TGTGCCAGCACCCGACGACAGGTCGACAGCTACGAGCAGTACTTC. Its translation: CASTRRQVDSYEQYF.

The table lists this clonotype with many counts. The chain uses TRBV20-1 and TRBJ2-1, with D unresolved. V lost 6 bases, J lost 4 bases, and 19 bases lay in between. The CDR3 runs to 15 residues. CDR1 DFQATT and CDR2 SNEGSKA come from the germline V gene (reference sequence). The CDR3 DNA reads as TGCAGTGCAAAGGCAGTGGGGTCGCGTTACAATGAGCAGTTCTTC. It yields the protein CSAKAVGSRYNEQFF.

This clonotype was counted many times. This sequence joins TRBV10-3 and TRBJ1-4; a possible D gene is TRBD1 (6 bases). Trimming removed 7 bases at V and 4 bases at J, with 7 bases between. The CDR3 has 12 residues. The germline CDR1 and CDR2 sequences are ENHRY and SYGVKD. CDR3 amino acids: CAIKGDNEKLFF. DNA for the CDR3: TGTGCCATCAAGGGGGATAATGAAAAACTGTTTTTT.

This clonotype was detected ten times or more. The chain couples TRBV10-2 to TRBJ1-6; D remains unclear. This CDR3 region has 11 residues. With 3 bases removed from V and 10 bases from J, the gap between germline ends came to 4 bases. Germline values: CDR1 WSHSY, CDR2 SAAADI. The CDR3 nucleotides are TGCGCCAGCAGTGATCCCTCACCCCTCCACTTT. It translates to CASSDPSPLHF.